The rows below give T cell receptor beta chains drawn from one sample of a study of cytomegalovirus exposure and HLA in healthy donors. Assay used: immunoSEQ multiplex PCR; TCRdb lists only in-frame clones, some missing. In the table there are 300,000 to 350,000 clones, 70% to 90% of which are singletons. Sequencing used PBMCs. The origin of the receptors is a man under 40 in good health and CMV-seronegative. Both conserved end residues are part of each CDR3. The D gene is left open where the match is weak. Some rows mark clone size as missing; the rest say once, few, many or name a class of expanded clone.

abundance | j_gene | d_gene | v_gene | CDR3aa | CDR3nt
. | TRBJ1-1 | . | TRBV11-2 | CASSLDGGRSGSAEAFF | TGTGCCAGCAGCTTAGATGGGGGAAGGTCCGGGAGCGCTGAAGCTTTCTTT
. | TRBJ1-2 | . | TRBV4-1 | CASSPLEDQEGRFGYTF | TGCGCCAGCAGTCCACTAGAGGACCAGGAAGGGAGATTTGGCTACACCTTC
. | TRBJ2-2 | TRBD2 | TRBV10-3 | CAISEKLAGGVGELFF | TGTGCCATCAGTGAAAAACTAGCGGGGGGAGTCGGGGAGCTGTTTTTT
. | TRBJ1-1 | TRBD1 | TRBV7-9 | CASSLGTANTEAFF | TGTGCCAGCAGCCTGGGGACAGCGAACACTGAAGCTTTCTTT
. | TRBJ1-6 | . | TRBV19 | CASSLPTGLGSPLHF | TGTGCCAGTAGTCTCCCCACAGGGTTAGGTTCACCCCTCCACTTT
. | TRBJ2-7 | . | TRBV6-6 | CASSYSSEQYF | TGTGCCAGCAGTTACAGCTCCGAGCAGTACTTC
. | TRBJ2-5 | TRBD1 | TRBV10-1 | CASRIRDRGETQYF | TGCGCCAGCAGAATCCGGGACAGGGGCGAGACCCAGTACTTC
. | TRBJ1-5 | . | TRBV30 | CAWSGAPGNQPQHF | TGTGCCTGGAGTGGCGCTCCGGGCAATCAGCCCCAGCATTTT
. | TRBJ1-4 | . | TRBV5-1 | CASSLVQGNEKLFF | TGCGCCAGCAGCTTGGTACAGGGAAACGAAAAACTGTTTTTT
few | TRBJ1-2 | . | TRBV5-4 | CASNSYREVDGYTF | TGTGCCAGCAACTCTTACAGGGAAGTTGATGGCTACACCTTC
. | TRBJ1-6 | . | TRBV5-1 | CASSPTTGTLNSPLHF | TGCGCCAGCAGCCCGACTACAGGGACACTAAATTCACCCCTCCACTTT
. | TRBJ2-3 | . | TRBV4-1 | CASSQGITGTSTDTQYF | TGCGCCAGCAGCCAAGGAATTACGGGAACTAGCACAGATACGCAGTATTTT
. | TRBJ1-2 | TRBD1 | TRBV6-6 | CASSYEGATASGYTF | TGTGCCAGCAGTTATGAGGGGGCGACGGCTAGTGGCTACACCTTC
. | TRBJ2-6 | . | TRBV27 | CASSPTGTGANVLTF | TGTGCCAGCAGTCCTACAGGGACTGGGGCCAACGTCCTGACTTTC
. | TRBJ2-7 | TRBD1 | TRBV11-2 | CASSLLTGILVPEQYF | TGTGCCAGCAGCTTGTTGACAGGGATCTTGGTTCCCGAGCAGTACTTC
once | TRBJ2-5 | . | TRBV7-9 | CASSPGAGETQYF | TGTGCCAGCAGCCCAGGGGCTGGGGAGACCCAGTACTTC
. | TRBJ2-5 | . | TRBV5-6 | CASSFASENQETQYF | TGTGCCAGCAGCTTTGCCAGCGAAAACCAGGAGACCCAGTACTTC
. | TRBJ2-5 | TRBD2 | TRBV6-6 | CASSTTSGAPQYF | TGTGCCAGCAGTACGACTAGCGGTGCGCCCCAGTACTTC
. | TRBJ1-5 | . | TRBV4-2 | CASSQDQRVRQPQHF | TGTGCCAGCAGCCAAGATCAGAGGGTTCGGCAGCCCCAGCATTTT
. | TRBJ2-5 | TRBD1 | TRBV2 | CASSEGQGRGETQYF | TGTGCCAGCAGTGAGGGACAGGGGAGAGGAGAGACCCAGTACTTC
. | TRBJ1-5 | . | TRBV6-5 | CASSYQAGVTQPQHF | TGTGCCAGCAGTTACCAAGCGGGGGTCACTCAGCCCCAGCATTTT
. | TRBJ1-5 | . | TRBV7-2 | CASSSLDRSNGQPQHF | TGTGCCAGCAGCTCCTTAGACAGGTCCAATGGTCAGCCCCAGCATTTT
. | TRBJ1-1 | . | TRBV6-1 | CASRARGVYTEAFF | TGTGCCAGCAGAGCTCGGGGGGTTTACACTGAAGCTTTCTTT
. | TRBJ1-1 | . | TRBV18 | CASSPGQENTEAFF | TGTGCCAGCTCACCAGGGCAGGAGAACACTGAAGCTTTCTTT
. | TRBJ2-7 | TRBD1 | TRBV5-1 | CASSLDPGGYEQYF | TGCGCCAGCAGCTTGGACCCAGGGGGCTACGAGCAGTACTTC
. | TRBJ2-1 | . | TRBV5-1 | CASSLYGDRSYNEQFF | TGCGCCAGCAGCTTGTATGGAGACCGCTCCTACAATGAGCAGTTCTTC
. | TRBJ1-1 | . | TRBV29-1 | CSVTDTGSNTEAFF | TGCAGCGTTACCGACACAGGGAGTAACACTGAAGCTTTCTTT
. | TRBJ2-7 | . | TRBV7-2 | CASSLALEQYF | TGTGCCAGCAGCCTAGCCCTCGAGCAGTACTTC
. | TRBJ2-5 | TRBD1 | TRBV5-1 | CASSLTGGVETQYF | TGCGCCAGCAGCTTAACAGGGGGAGTTGAGACCCAGTACTTC
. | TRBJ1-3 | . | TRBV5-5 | CASSRDTGYSSGNTIYF | TGTGCCAGCAGCCGGGACACCGGTTATTCCTCTGGAAACACCATATATTTT
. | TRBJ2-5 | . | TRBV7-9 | CASSLGSQETQYF | TGTGCCAGCAGCTTGGGCTCACAAGAGACCCAGTACTTC
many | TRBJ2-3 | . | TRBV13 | CASSITDTQYF | TGTGCCAGCAGCATAACAGATACGCAGTATTTT
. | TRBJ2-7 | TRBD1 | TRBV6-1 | CASSGTGSYEQYF | TGTGCCAGCTCCGGGACAGGGAGCTACGAGCAGTACTTC
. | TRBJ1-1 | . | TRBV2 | CASSVREVDTEAFF | TGTGCCAGCAGTGTGAGGGAAGTGGACACTGAAGCTTTCTTT
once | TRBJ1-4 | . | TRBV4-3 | CASSQDVVQGYNEKLFF | TGCGCCAGCAGCCAAGATGTTGTGCAGGGGTATAACGAAAAACTGTTTTTT
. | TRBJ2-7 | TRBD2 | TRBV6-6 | CASSYAGEDYEQYF | TGTGCCAGCAGTTATGCGGGGGAGGACTACGAGCAGTACTTC
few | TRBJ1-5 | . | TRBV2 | CASSDYGRQSNQPQHF | TGTGCCAGCAGTGATTATGGCAGGCAGAGCAATCAGCCCCAGCATTTT
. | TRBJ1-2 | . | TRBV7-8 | CASSPYLGSTLLYGYTF | TGTGCCAGCAGCCCCTACTTGGGCAGCACCCTCCTCTATGGCTACACCTTC
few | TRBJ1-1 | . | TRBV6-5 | CASSRQKNTEAFF | TGTGCCAGCAGTAGACAGAAGAACACTGAAGCTTTCTTT
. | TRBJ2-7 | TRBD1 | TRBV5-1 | CASSPGQRYEQYF | TGCGCCAGCAGCCCGGGACAGCGGTACGAGCAGTACTTC